The clone carrying this TCR beta chain was detected once. What it binds is unknown. The CDR3 contains 21 residues. Germline V lookup: CDR1 MNHGY, CDR2 SAAAGT. J gave up 5 bases and V 1 base, and 17 bases lay outside the gene matches. The entry originates in a study of T cell repertoires in cytomegalovirus infection. Background on the study: Public TCR beta signatures were indicative of both CMV infection and a matching HLA type. General study findings and limits: HLA-C-restricted CMV-specific TCR beta clonotypes were dominant in the ex vivo response. Based on cumulative public TCR beta family frequency, carriers of CMV plus the relevant HLA were identified.

TCRdb reprocessed the reads with MiXCR, giving one entry per CDR3 protein. The sample shows approximately 70,000 distinct CDR3 sequences, more than 20% of them seen only once. The chain is built from TRBV6-8 and TRBJ2-5; 15 bases align to TRBD2. Sequencing input: PBMCs, sequenced either directly or after in vitro stimulation (not recorded which). The clonotype comes from a human donor in good health (CMV status not recorded). Some clones in this sample may be carry-over from other donors' samples. CDR3 sequence: CASSYLETWTSGRASPETQYF. The CDR3 DNA follows: TGTGCCAGCAGTTACTTGGAAACTTGGACTAGCGGGAGGGCCTCTCCTGAGACCCAGTACTTC.